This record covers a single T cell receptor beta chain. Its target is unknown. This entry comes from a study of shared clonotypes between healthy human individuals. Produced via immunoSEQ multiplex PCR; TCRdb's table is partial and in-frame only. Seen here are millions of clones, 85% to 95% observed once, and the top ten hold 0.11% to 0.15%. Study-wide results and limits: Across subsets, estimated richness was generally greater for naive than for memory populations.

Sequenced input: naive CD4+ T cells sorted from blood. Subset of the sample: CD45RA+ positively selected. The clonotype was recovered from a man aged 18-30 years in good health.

The CDR3 bases are TGTGCCAGCAGCTTAGAAGAGGGGGCTAACTATGGCTACACCTTC. Translating gives CASSLEEGANYGYTF. This chain connects TRBV11-2 to TRBJ1-2, with D tentatively TRBD1 (6 bases). Per the germline V gene, CDR1 is SGHAT and CDR2 is FQNNGV. V was shortened by 0 bases and J by 0 bases, with 8 bases between the two germline ends. This CDR3 is 15 amino acids long.